The source of this TCR beta chain is a study of neoadjuvant anti-PD-1 for oral cavity cancer. Study in general: Patients without progression received a fourth nivolumab dose around day 43, then surgical resection on days 50-56.

Looked up from germline, CDR1 is LNHDA and CDR2 is SQIVND (reference sequence). Unmatched junction bases numbered 5, after V lost 6 bases and J lost 0 bases. This CDR3 region has 17 residues. The time point is: after neoadjuvant nivolumab, at surgical resection. Patients had HPV-negative, locally advanced oral cavity squamous cell carcinoma. Analysis of PBMCs was direct, with no culture step. On this clone: As yet, its antigen is unknown.

Study-wide results and limits: Each response group had just a few patients in TCR analyses.

Profiling relied on immunoSEQ multiplex PCR, and the TCRdb table lists in-frame clones only, not all of them. The table shows approximately 10,000 clones, with roughly three fifths occurring only once. Sequences were derived from PBMCs, sampled after nivolumab (anti-PD-1) treatment. The rearrangement links TRBV19 to TRBJ2-2; 12 nucleotides align to TRBD2. The sequence derives from a person between 40 and 85 years old with oral cavity squamous cell carcinoma. CDR3 sequence (DNA): TGTGCCAGTAGAAAGACTAGCGGGGGCGCGAACACCGGGGAGCTGTTTTTT. It codes for CASRKTSGGANTGELFF.